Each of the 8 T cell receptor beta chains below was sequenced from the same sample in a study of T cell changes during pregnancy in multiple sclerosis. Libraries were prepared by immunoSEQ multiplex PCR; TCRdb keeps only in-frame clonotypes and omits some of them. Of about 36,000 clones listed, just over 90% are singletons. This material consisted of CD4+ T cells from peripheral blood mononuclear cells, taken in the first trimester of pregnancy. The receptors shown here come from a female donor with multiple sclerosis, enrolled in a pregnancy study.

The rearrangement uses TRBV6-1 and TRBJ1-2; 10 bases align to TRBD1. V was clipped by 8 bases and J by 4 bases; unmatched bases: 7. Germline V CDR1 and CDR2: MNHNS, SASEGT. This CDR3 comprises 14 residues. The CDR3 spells CASPPGQGIYGYTF. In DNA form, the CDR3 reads TGTGCCAGCCCACCGGGACAGGGGATCTATGGCTACACCTTC.

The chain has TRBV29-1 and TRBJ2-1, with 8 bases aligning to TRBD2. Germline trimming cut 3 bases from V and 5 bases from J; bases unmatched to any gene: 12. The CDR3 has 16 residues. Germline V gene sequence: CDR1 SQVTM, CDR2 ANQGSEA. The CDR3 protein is CSVDSRGTSFDNEQFF. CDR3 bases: TGCAGCGTTGACTCAAGGGGGACTAGTTTCGACAATGAGCAGTTCTTC.

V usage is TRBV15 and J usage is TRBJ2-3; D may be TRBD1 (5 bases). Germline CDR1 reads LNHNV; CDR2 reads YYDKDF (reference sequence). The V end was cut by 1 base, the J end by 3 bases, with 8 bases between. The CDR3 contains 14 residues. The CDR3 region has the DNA TGTGCCACCAGCAGAGCGCAGGGAACAGATACGCAGTATTTT. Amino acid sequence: CATSRAQGTDTQYF.

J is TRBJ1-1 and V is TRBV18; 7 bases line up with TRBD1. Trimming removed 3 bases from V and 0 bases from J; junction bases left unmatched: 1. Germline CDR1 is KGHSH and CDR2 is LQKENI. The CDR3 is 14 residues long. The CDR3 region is CASSPGQLNTEAFF. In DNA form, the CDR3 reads TGTGCCAGCTCACCGGGACAGTTGAACACTGAAGCTTTCTTT.

The CDR3 here is CASSFGLAGGKNEQFF. The CDR3 nucleotides read TGTGCCAGCAGTTTTGGGCTAGCGGGAGGAAAAAATGAGCAGTTCTTC. The gene calls are TRBV28 and TRBJ2-1, with 11 bases that match TRBD2. Germline V gene lookup returns CDR1 MDHEN and CDR2 SYDVKM. The length of the CDR3 is 16 residues. V was clipped by 3 bases and J by 7 bases; unmatched bases: 8.

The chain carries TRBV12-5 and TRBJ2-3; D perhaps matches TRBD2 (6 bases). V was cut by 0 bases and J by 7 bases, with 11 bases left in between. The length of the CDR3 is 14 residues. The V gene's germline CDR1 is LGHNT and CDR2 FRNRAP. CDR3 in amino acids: CASGLVGAGNTQYF. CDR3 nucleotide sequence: TGTGCTAGTGGTTTGGTAGGGGCGGGGAATACGCAGTATTTT.

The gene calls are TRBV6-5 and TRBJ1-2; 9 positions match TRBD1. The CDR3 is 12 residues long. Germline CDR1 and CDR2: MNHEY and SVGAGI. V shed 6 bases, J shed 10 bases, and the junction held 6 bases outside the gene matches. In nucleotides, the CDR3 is TGTGCCAGCAGGCCCGGGACAGGGATCTACACCTTC. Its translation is CASRPGTGIYTF.

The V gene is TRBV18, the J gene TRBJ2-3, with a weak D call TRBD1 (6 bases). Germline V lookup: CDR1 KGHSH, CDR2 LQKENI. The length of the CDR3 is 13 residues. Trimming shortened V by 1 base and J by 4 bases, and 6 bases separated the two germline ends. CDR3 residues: CASSPQGADTQYF. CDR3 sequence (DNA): TGTGCCAGCTCACCACAGGGGGCAGATACGCAGTATTTT. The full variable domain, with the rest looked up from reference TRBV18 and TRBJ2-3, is NAGVMQNPRHLVRRRGQEARLRCSPMKGHSHVYWYRQLPEEGLKFMVYLQKENIIDESGMPKERFSAEFPKEGPSILRIQQVVRGDSAAYFCASSPQGADTQYFGPGTRLTVL.